This TCR beta chain appears in the sequencing data of a study of cytomegalovirus exposure and HLA in healthy donors. The germline gives CDR1 MGHDK, CDR2 SYGVNS. The CDR3 runs to 15 residues. V was trimmed by 1 base and J by 8 bases, leaving 14 bases between them. Researchers ran the PCR with 60 Vbeta and 13 Jbeta primers. The repertoire was sequenced with immunoSEQ multiplex PCR; TCRdb's copy has only in-frame clones and lacks some. Its table records approximately 110,000 clones. Sample: PBMCs. This receptor was obtained from a man younger than 35 in good health and CMV-seronegative. The V and J genes are TRBV25-1 and TRBJ1-4; possible D gene TRBD1, 6 bases. CDR3 sequence reads: CASSESDRFVEKLFF. CDR3 coding DNA: TGTGCCAGCAGTGAATCGGACAGATTTGTGGAAAAACTGTTTTTT.